The 27 T cell receptor beta chains below all came from one sample that was sequenced in a study of blood T cell repertoires in COVID-19. Some clones are missing from TCRdb's copy, which holds only in-frame ones; the method was immunoSEQ multiplex PCR. Here the sample spans tens of thousands of clones, 88% being singletons. Sequencing was done on a sample of peripheral blood. The receptors here all came from a human donor in a cohort sampled during active COVID-19.

Only a few counts were recorded for this clone. The chain links TRBV3-1 (or the pseudogene TRBV3-2) to TRBJ2-7; 9 bases are shared with TRBD1. The CDR3 extends over 13 amino acids. V shed 8 bases and J 6 bases; nucleotides not matched to a gene: 8. Germline values: CDR1 LGHDT, CDR2 YNNKEL (reference sequence). The CDR3 here is CASGDRAEIEQYF. CDR3 bases: TGTGCCAGCGGGGACAGGGCGGAAATCGAGCAGTACTTC.

V usage is TRBV27 and J usage is TRBJ2-1; 16 bases match TRBD2. From germline, CDR1 is MNHEY and CDR2 SMNVEV (reference sequence). Germline trimming cut 5 bases from V and 2 bases from J; bases unmatched to any gene: 3. The CDR3 has 17 amino acids. Written as DNA, the CDR3 is TGTGCCAGCAGTCCGGGACTAGCGGGAGGGGCCTACAATGAGCAGTTCTTC. Its protein is CASSPGLAGGAYNEQFF.

The gene calls are TRBV28 and TRBJ2-1; D is ambiguous. The CDR3 extends over 13 amino acids. Germline CDR1 reads MDHEN; CDR2 reads SYDVKM. Trimming stripped 5 bases from V and 8 bases from J, with 13 bases between. CDR3 DNA sequence: TGTGCCAGCAGTCCCTCCCTGGGCGATGAGCAGTTCTTC. This codes for CASSPSLGDEQFF.

This rearrangement joins TRBV2 to TRBJ2-5; 7 bases fit TRBD1. Losses at the gene ends were 1 base for V and 2 bases for J; bases not matched to a gene: 4. From germline, CDR1 is SNHLY and CDR2 FYNNEI. The CDR3 has 15 amino acids. CDR3: CASSEGPGQQETQYF. The CDR3 DNA reads as TGTGCCAGCAGTGAAGGACCGGGACAGCAAGAGACCCAGTACTTC.

The chain links TRBV9 to TRBJ2-2; 11 bases fit TRBD2. Germline V lookup: CDR1 SGDLS, CDR2 YYNGEE. CDR3 size: 15 residues. The junction had 3 bases not matched to a gene; V was cut back by 2 bases and J by 6 bases. The CDR3 nucleotides read TGTGCCAGCAGCGTCCGTAGCGGGGGGGCCGGGGAGCTGTTTTTT. The encoded protein is CASSVRSGGAGELFF.

This clone was observed once. V and J are TRBV4-1 and TRBJ2-1; TRBD2 aligns across 8 bases. The V gene's germline CDR1 is MGHRA and CDR2 YSYEKL. The V gene end was trimmed by 0 bases and the J gene end by 8 bases; junction bases not matched to a gene: 9. This CDR3 region has 16 residues. Written as DNA, the CDR3 is TGCGCCAGCAGCCAAGAGTCTAGCGGGCGGGCGGATGAGCAGTTCTTC. Encoded protein: CASSQESSGRADEQFF.

The V gene is TRBV5-1, the J gene TRBJ1-5; 8 bases are shared with TRBD1. Germline trimming cut 2 bases from V and 7 bases from J; bases unmatched to any gene: 5. Germline V gene data show CDR1 as SGHRS and CDR2 as YFSETQ. The CDR3 extends over 14 amino acids. CDR3 DNA: TGCGCCAGCAGCTTTGGGGGGACAGGCCAGCCCCAGCATTTT. It specifies CASSFGGTGQPQHF.

The gene calls are TRBV4-3 and TRBJ2-3, with 7 bases that match TRBD1. J gave up 1 base and V 0 bases, and 7 bases lay outside the gene matches. The CDR3 extends over 17 amino acids. CDR1 is LGHNA and CDR2 is YSLEER in the germline V gene. In nucleotides, the CDR3 is TGCGCCAGCAGCCAAGAATTGGCCACAGGGGGCACAGATACGCAGTATTTT. Its protein product is CASSQELATGGTDTQYF.

The chain is built from TRBV2 and TRBJ2-3, with 15 bases aligning to TRBD2. CDR3 length equals 16 residues. V shed 6 bases, J shed 6 bases, and the junction held 7 bases outside the gene matches. The germline V gene has CDR1 SNHLY and CDR2 FYNNEI. As DNA, the CDR3 is TGTGCCAGCAGCCCGGGACTAGCGGGGGGAGGGGATACGCAGTATTTT. It specifies CASSPGLAGGGDTQYF.

V usage is TRBV6-2 or TRBV6-3 and J usage is TRBJ1-1, with 7 bases lining up with TRBD1. Germline lookup yields CDR1 MNHEY and CDR2 SVGEGT. The CDR3 is made up of 14 amino acids. With V trimmed by 5 bases and J by 0 bases, 3 bases remained unmatched. CDR3 loop: CASSDRAMNTEAFF. In nucleotides, the CDR3 is TGTGCCAGCAGTGACAGGGCCATGAACACTGAAGCTTTCTTT.

On this clone itself: The same CDR3 is also encoded by other DNA sequences in this sample. The chain carries TRBV11-2 and TRBJ2-5; TRBD1 agrees at 11 bases. The trim removed 5 bases at V and 5 bases at J, leaving 1 base unmatched. The CDR3 is 13 amino acids. Germline loops: CDR1 SGHAT, CDR2 FQNNGV. The CDR3 spells CASSRDRGETQYF. CDR3 nucleotides: TGTGCCAGCAGCCGGGACAGGGGGGAGACCCAGTACTTC.

The rearrangement joins TRBV2 to TRBJ2-1, with D unclear. This CDR3 comprises 12 residues. CDR1 and CDR2 (germline): SNHLY, FYNNEI. V lost 6 bases, J lost 6 bases, and 9 bases lay in between. This CDR3 is CASSLLVNEQFF. The DNA of the CDR3 is TGTGCCAGCAGCCTCTTAGTCAATGAGCAGTTCTTC.

The chain is built from TRBV4-3 and TRBJ2-3; perhaps TRBD1 as D (6 bases). This CDR3 region has 19 residues. Germline loops: CDR1 LGHNA, CDR2 YSLEER. V lost 0 bases and J 2 bases, leaving 21 bases between the germline ends. CDR3 bases: TGCGCCAGCAGCCAAGATCTTACAGGGCCCACAGGACCCACAGATACGCAGTATTTT. It encodes CASSQDLTGPTGPTDTQYF.

The chain's CDR3 is CAIKGRSTDTQYF. CDR3 nucleotides: TGTGCCATCAAGGGGCGAAGCACAGATACGCAGTATTTT. The V and J genes are TRBV10-3 and TRBJ2-3; D is perhaps TRBD1 (5 bases). CDR3 length equals 13 residues. Germline values: CDR1 ENHRY, CDR2 SYGVKD. V gave up 7 bases and J gave up 0 bases, with 8 bases separating them.

The rearrangement joins TRBV5-4 to TRBJ2-1; no clear D gene. The CDR3 is 13 residues long. Germline V gene data show CDR1 as SGHNT and CDR2 as YYREEE (reference sequence). V lost 7 bases and J 8 bases, leaving 16 bases between the germline ends. CDR3 residues: CASCESEIDEQFF. CDR3 in DNA: TGTGCCAGCTGCGAGAGTGAGATCGATGAGCAGTTCTTC.

J is TRBJ2-1 and V is TRBV7-2; 7 nucleotides line up with TRBD1. Germline V CDR1 and CDR2: SGHTA, FQGNSA. J lost 7 bases, V lost 6 bases, and 6 bases had no gene match. The CDR3 runs to 13 residues. CDR3 in amino acids: CASRQGQWNEQFF. The DNA for the CDR3 is TGTGCCAGCAGGCAGGGACAGTGGAATGAGCAGTTCTTC.

The CDR3 protein is CASSAGLAGYSRSTDTQYF. The DNA of the CDR3 is TGTGCCAGCAGCGCCGGACTAGCGGGATACTCACGTAGCACAGATACGCAGTATTTT. This sequence joins TRBV7-6 and TRBJ2-3, with TRBD2 identical over 12 bases. The V gene's germline CDR1 is SGHVS and CDR2 FNYEAQ. Trimming at V came to 5 bases and at J to 0 bases, leaving 12 bases not matched to a gene. The CDR3 is 19 amino acids.

This clone was seen a handful of times. The V call is TRBV7-2, the J call TRBJ2-5; 9 nucleotides line up with TRBD2. Germline V gives CDR1 SGHTA, CDR2 FQGNSA. This CDR3 contains 18 residues. J gave up 2 bases and V 1 base, and 11 bases lay outside the gene matches. The CDR3 region has the DNA TGTGCCAGCAGCTTAGAAGGAATTAGCGGGAGAAATCAAGAGACCCAGTACTTC. The encoded protein is CASSLEGISGRNQETQYF.

The V call is TRBV27, the J call TRBJ2-3; TRBD2 might be the D (6 bases). Trimming took off 3 bases at V and 0 bases at J, with 16 bases between the two ends. Germline V gene data show CDR1 as MNHEY and CDR2 as SMNVEV (reference sequence). The CDR3 runs to 17 residues. The CDR3 is CASSFPTPGLSTDTQYF. CDR3 DNA sequence: TGTGCCAGCAGTTTCCCCACCCCGGGACTCAGCACAGATACGCAGTATTTT.

The rearrangement joins TRBV28 to TRBJ2-4; D uncertain. The CDR3 has 16 amino acids. V was pared by 3 bases and J by 0 bases, with 12 bases between. The germline V gene has CDR1 MDHEN and CDR2 SYDVKM. The CDR3 protein is CASSFSGRLAKNIQYF. For the CDR3, the DNA is TGTGCCAGCAGTTTTTCAGGCCGATTAGCCAAAAACATTCAGTACTTC.

The V gene is TRBV11-2, the J gene TRBJ2-3; no definite D call. From germline, CDR1 is SGHAT and CDR2 FQNNGV. V was trimmed by 5 bases and J by 0 bases, leaving 18 bases between them. CDR3 length: 17 residues. The CDR3 protein is CASSPQPLVPSTDTQYF. The CDR3 DNA follows: TGTGCCAGCAGCCCACAACCGTTGGTACCTAGCACAGATACGCAGTATTTT.

The V gene is TRBV29-1, the J gene TRBJ1-2; D is ambiguous. Germline V gives CDR1 SQVTM, CDR2 ANQGSEA. Deletions cut 0 bases from V and 7 bases from J, with 6 bases between. This CDR3 comprises 11 residues. The CDR3 DNA follows: TGCAGCGTTGAAGATCCCTCTGGCTACACCTTC. As protein: CSVEDPSGYTF.

This clone was picked up one time. The rearrangement links TRBV30 to TRBJ2-3, with 7 bases identical to TRBD1. CDR1 and CDR2 from the germline V gene are GTSNPN and SVGIG (reference sequence). V trimming: 1 base; J trimming: 2 bases; junction bases outside the gene matches: 6. The CDR3 is made up of 15 amino acids. CDR3 DNA: TGTGCCTGGAGTGATAGGGGGCCCTTCACAGATACGCAGTATTTT. Its protein is CAWSDRGPFTDTQYF.

In this sample, this clone turned up once. The J gene is TRBJ2-7, the V gene TRBV6-1; TRBD1 is a possible D gene (5 bases). V was cut by 2 bases and J by 1 base, with 12 bases left in between. The CDR3 has 15 residues. Per germline, CDR1 MNHNS and CDR2 SASEGT. The CDR3 here is CASSEHLDRSYEQYF. CDR3 DNA sequence: TGTGCCAGCAGTGAACACCTTGACAGATCCTACGAGCAGTACTTC.

The chain couples TRBV29-1 to TRBJ2-2, with D possibly matching TRBD1 (5 bases). This CDR3 region has 16 residues. Trimming removed 4 bases from V and 0 bases from J, with 15 bases in between. Germline V lookup: CDR1 SQVTM, CDR2 ANQGSEA. The CDR3 DNA reads as TGCAGCGTTGCCGGTGTAAGGGGCGCGAACACCGGGGAGCTGTTTTTT. Its protein is CSVAGVRGANTGELFF.

This rearrangement joins TRBV7-9 to TRBJ2-7; D unresolved. CDR3 length: 16 amino acids. The germline V gene encodes CDR1 SEHNR and CDR2 FQNEAQ (reference sequence). The V end was cut by 4 bases, the J end by 7 bases, with 23 bases between. This chain's CDR3 is CASSSDGLTATREQYF. The CDR3 region has the DNA TGTGCCAGCAGCTCAGACGGCCTTACAGCAACTCGAGAGCAGTACTTC.

The V gene is TRBV2, the J gene TRBJ2-1, with a possible D match to TRBD1 (5 bases). Trimming took 5 bases from V and 15 from J, leaving 17 bases between them. Germline V CDR1 and CDR2: SNHLY, FYNNEI. This CDR3 comprises 12 residues. CDR3 bases: TGTGCCAGCAGTAGGGGCCCCGTCCAGCGGTTCTTC. The encoded protein is CASSRGPVQRFF. The full variable domain, with the rest looked up from reference TRBV2 and TRBJ2-1, is EPEVTQTPSHQVTQMGQEVILRCVPISNHLYFYWYRQILGQKVEFLVSFYNNEISEKSEIFDDQFSVERPDGSNFTLKIRSTKLEDSAMYFCASSRGPVQRFFGPGTRLTVL.